This entry features one T cell receptor beta chain sequence. Ten or more counts support this clonotype. The antigen it recognizes is unknown. No quality values exist for individual bases; no much larger clone is one base distant. The data were produced on an Illumina NovaSeq 6000. Using 5'RACE with constant-segment primers, TCRalpha and TCRbeta cDNA libraries were constructed, with sample barcodes and unique molecular identifiers added in the process. Trizol reagent was used to extract RNA from every sample. The libraries were amplified in two PCR steps, and the second step added a second sample barcode and Illumina TruSeq adapters. Sequencing of the libraries was done on an Illumina NovaSeq, producing 2 x 150 bp paired-end reads. In the paper's pipeline: Demultiplexing of reads and collapsing into UMI-guided consensus sequences were performed with migec v1.2.7. Using mixcr v2.1.11, the UMI consensuses were aligned to TRA and TRB V and J templates and assembled into clonotypes. Expanded or contracted clonotypes were those called significant by both edgeR and NoisET, with noise models trained on biological replicates. For edgeR calls, the thresholds were a false discovery rate-adjusted p below 0.01 and a log2 fold-change of 1. As an exploratory analysis of dynamics, PCA with hierarchical clustering was applied to max-normalized trajectories of the 1000 most abundant clonotypes. Each responding clone was given a CD4 or CD8 phenotype based on the CD4+ and CD8+ repertoires, which had been sequenced separately. TCRdb trimmed public reads at Q25 via fastp, called clones via MiXCR and kept in-frame beta chains. One record per CDR3 amino acid sequence lists the most common genes and DNA. V and J calls and clone size were set by TCRdb, not the authors. The sample includes approximately 410,000 distinct CDR3 sequences, with more than 20% observed a single time. The biggest ten clones account for roughly 13% of the sample.

These data originate in a study of T-cell memory formation after mild COVID-19 (dated by TCRdb to about 2021). For the study in its entirety: Most TCR sequence clusters were specific to one of the two donors. The cohort comprised two young, previously healthy adult volunteers, one female and one male. Longitudinal TCRalpha and TCRbeta repertoire sequencing tracked T-cell clones expanding and contracting after mild COVID-19 in a couple of donors. General findings and caveats noted by the study authors: From day 15 to 85, contracting clones showed balanced CD4/CD8 phenotypes, whereas a second wave of clones that expanded from day 15 to 37 leaned towards CD4+. The study included only a couple of mild cases, and larger cohorts that include severe cases with pre-infection samples were judged to be necessary. Contracting CD4+ clones were located mainly in the CM and EM memory subsets, whereas CD8+ clones were found to be enriched in EMRA. The second-wave clones that peaked on day 37 were not confirmed to be SARS-CoV-2 specific. The detection of some responding clones in pre-infection memory suggests that pre-existing cross-reactive memory T cells joined the SARS-CoV-2 response.

V is clipped by 6 bases and J by 1 base, and the sequence between their germline boundaries is 15 bases long. The germline V gene supplies CDR1 KGHSH and CDR2 LQKENI. Counted from cysteine to phenylalanine, this CDR3 has 15 amino acids. Just the 45-base CDR3 DNA is kept, in frame starting at base 1. Ficoll-Paque density gradient centrifugation was used to isolate PBMCs. The sequence was obtained from an adult woman who had mild COVID-19 (a few samples of this study predate the infection). The sample titles of this study are shuffled in the database, so cell type and time point are left out; the donor was told from shared clones. The V and J genes are TRBV18 and TRBJ2-5; no D gene is confidently identified. The sequencing sample was made of PBMCs or a T cell subset sorted from them (not recorded which). Here is the DNA: TGTGCCAGCTCGGGCCGCGAGCGAACCCAAGAGACCCAGTACTTC. This codes for CASSGRERTQETQYF.